These T cell receptor beta chains were read from a single sample in a study of a mutant IDH1 vaccine in newly diagnosed glioma. Clones were read by immunoSEQ multiplex PCR, and TCRdb kept only the in-frame ones, dropping some. The sample holds about 65,000 clones, approximately 84% seen once. No antigen has been assigned to these receptors. The sample was PBMCs, taken from a glioma patient whose treatment included an IDH1 peptide vaccine. Receptors originate from a man aged 25-45 years with glioma. Both conserved end residues are part of each CDR3. The order of the fields is clone size, D gene, J gene, V gene, CDR3 DNA, CDR3 protein. D genes are given only for firm matches. For some rows the clone size is stated as once, few or many, or as a class when expanded; others skip it.

NA	NA	TRBJ2-4	TRBV5-5	TGTGCCAGCACCCCAATTGCACCAGGGGGGAAAAACATTCAGTACTTC	CASTPIAPGGKNIQYF
NA	TRBD1	TRBJ2-7	TRBV18	TGTGCCAGCTCACCACCGACAGGGGGAGCGGGGGAGCAGTACTTC	CASSPPTGGAGEQYF
once	NA	TRBJ1-5	TRBV19	TGTGCCAGTAGTATGGGGCAGGACGGAAGGTTGCCCCAGCATTTT	CASSMGQDGRLPQHF
NA	NA	TRBJ1-1	TRBV5-6	TGTGCCAGCAGTCCCATTACGACAGGTTTAAACACTGAAGCTTTCTTT	CASSPITTGLNTEAFF
NA	NA	TRBJ1-2	TRBV7-9	TGTGCCAGCAGGGGAGAGAACTATGGCTACACCTTC	CASRGENYGYTF
NA	NA	TRBJ2-1	TRBV5-1	TGCGCCAGCAGCTTGCAGGGAGGTGAGCAGTTCTTC	CASSLQGGEQFF
NA	NA	TRBJ1-5	TRBV18	TGTGCCAGCTCGCAACAGGTTTGGGGCAATCAGCCCCAGCATTTT	CASSQQVWGNQPQHF
NA	NA	TRBJ1-2	TRBV27	TGTGCCAGCAGTTTAGGAGGGGGGGGCCGTTATGGCTACACCTTC	CASSLGGGGRYGYTF
NA	NA	TRBJ2-5	TRBV7-9	TGTGCCAGCAGCCGCTCCGGGGAGAGCGGAAAGCAGTACTTC	CASSRSGESGKQYF
NA	NA	TRBJ2-6	TRBV6-1	TGTGCCAGCGGCGTAGCTGGGGCCAACGTCCTGACTTTC	CASGVAGANVLTF
NA	TRBD1	TRBJ2-2	TRBV19	TGTGCCAGTACGAGACAGGGGGCGATCGGGGAGCTGTTTTTT	CASTRQGAIGELFF